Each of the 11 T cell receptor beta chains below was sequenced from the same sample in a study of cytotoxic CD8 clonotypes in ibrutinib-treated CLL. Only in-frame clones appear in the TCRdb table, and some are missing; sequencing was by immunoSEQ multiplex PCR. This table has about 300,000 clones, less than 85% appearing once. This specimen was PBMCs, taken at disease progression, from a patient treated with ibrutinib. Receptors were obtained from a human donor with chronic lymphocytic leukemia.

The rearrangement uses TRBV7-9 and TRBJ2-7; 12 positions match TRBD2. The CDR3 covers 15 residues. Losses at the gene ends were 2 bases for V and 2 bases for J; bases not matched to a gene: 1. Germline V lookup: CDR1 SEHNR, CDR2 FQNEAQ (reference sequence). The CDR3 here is CASSLLAGGPYEQYF. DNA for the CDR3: TGTGCCAGCAGCTTACTAGCGGGAGGGCCCTACGAGCAGTACTTC.

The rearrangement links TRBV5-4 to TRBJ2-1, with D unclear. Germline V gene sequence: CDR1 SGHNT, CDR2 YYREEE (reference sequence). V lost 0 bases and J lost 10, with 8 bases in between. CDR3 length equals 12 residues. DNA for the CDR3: TGTGCCAGCAGCTTGGCGCCATCGGAGCAGTTCTTC. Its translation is CASSLAPSEQFF.

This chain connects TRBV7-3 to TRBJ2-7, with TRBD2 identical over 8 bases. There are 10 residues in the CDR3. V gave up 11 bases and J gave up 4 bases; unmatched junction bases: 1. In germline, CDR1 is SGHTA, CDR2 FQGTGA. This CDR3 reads CACGGYEQYF. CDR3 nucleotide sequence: TGTGCCTGCGGGGGGTACGAGCAGTACTTC.

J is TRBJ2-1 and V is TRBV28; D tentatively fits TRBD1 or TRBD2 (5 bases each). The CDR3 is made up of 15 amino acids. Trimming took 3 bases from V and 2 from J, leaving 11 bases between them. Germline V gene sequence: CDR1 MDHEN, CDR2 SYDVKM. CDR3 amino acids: CASSFPGLTYNEQFF. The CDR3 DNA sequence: TGTGCCAGCAGTTTCCCGGGGCTAACCTACAATGAGCAGTTCTTC.

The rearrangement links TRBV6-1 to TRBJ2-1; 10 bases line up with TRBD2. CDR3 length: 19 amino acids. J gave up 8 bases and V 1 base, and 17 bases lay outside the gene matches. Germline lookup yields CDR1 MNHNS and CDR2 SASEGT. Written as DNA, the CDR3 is TGTGCCAGCAGTGAAGTGGTAGCGGGGGGAATCCCCCCCTATGATGAGCAGTTCTTC. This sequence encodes CASSEVVAGGIPPYDEQFF.

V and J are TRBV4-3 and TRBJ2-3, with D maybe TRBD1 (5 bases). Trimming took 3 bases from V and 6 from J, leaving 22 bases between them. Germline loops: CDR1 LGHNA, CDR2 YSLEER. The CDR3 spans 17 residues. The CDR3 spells CASSQTTALGLGDTQYF. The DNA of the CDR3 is TGCGCCAGCAGCCAGACAACCGCTCTGGGGCTGGGGGATACGCAGTATTTT.

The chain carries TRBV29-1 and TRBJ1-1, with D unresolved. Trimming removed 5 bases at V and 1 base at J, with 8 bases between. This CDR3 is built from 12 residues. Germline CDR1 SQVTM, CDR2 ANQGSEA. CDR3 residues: CSVLLWNTEAFF. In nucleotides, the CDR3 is TGCAGCGTTCTTTTGTGGAACACTGAAGCTTTCTTT.

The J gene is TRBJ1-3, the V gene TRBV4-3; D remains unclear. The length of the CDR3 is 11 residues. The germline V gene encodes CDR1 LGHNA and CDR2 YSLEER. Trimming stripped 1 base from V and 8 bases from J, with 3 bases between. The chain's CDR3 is CASSQADTIYF. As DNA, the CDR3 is TGCGCCAGCAGCCAAGCTGACACCATATATTTT.

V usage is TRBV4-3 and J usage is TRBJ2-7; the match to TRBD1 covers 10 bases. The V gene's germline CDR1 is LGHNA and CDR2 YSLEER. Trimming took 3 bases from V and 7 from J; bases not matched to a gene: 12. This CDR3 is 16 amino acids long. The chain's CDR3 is CASSQGTLPGQGEQYF. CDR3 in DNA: TGCGCCAGCAGCCAGGGAACTCTACCGGGACAGGGGGAGCAGTACTTC.

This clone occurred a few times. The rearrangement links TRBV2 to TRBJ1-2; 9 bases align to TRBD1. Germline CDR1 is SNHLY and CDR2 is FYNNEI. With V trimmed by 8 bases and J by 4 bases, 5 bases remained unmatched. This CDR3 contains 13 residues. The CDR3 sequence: CASHRGRSYGYTF. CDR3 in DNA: TGTGCCAGCCACAGGGGGCGCAGCTATGGCTACACCTTC.

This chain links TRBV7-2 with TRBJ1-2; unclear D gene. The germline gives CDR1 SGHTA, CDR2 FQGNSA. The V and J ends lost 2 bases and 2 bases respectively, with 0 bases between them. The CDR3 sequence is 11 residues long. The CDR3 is CASSLNYGYTF. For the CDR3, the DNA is TGTGCCAGCAGCTTAAACTATGGCTACACCTTC.